The 14 T cell receptor beta chains reported below all come from one sample, sequenced in a study of T cell repertoires in cytomegalovirus infection. What these receptors recognize is not known. TCRdb recomputed calls from the reads with MiXCR, one row per CDR3 protein. The sample holds 750,000 to 950,000 distinct CDR3 sequences, around 29% seen once. The sequencing here drew on cultured CD8+ T cells from PBMCs, taken from culture after CMV antigen stimulation. These receptors were taken from a human donor in good health (CMV status not recorded). Some clones in this sample may be carry-over from other donors' samples.

This clonotype was seen a few times. The V and J genes are TRBV11-2 and TRBJ2-5; possible D gene TRBD1, 5 bases. V was clipped by 0 bases and J by 2 bases, with 10 bases between them. The V gene's germline CDR1 is SGHAT and CDR2 FQNNGV. The CDR3 has 15 residues. The CDR3 region is CASSLEGAVQETQYF. The CDR3 region has the DNA TGTGCCAGCAGCTTAGAAGGGGCAGTACAAGAGACCCAGTACTTC.

The chain has TRBV9 and TRBJ2-5, with TRBD2 matching over 12 bases. V was pared by 3 bases and J by 1 base, with 4 bases of the junction left unmatched. Germline-derived CDR1 and CDR2 are SGDLS and YYNGEE. The CDR3 extends over 16 amino acids. The CDR3 protein is CASSGRLAGAQETQYF. CDR3 in DNA: TGTGCCAGCAGCGGACGACTAGCGGGGGCCCAAGAGACCCAGTACTTC.

This chain joins TRBV3-1 and TRBJ1-1; possible D gene TRBD1, 6 bases. Trimming left V 0 bases short and J 3 bases short, with 11 bases between. This CDR3 region has 15 residues. Germline V lookup: CDR1 LGHDT, CDR2 YNNKEL (reference sequence). This CDR3 is CASSQDRGGDTEAFF. In nucleotides, the CDR3 is TGTGCCAGCAGCCAAGACAGGGGAGGAGACACTGAAGCTTTCTTT.

In this sample, this clonotype turned up a few times. The chain carries TRBV6-2 or TRBV6-3 and TRBJ2-1; D is uncertain. The CDR3 consists of 14 residues. Germline loops: CDR1 MNHEY, CDR2 SVGEGT. Trimming removed 0 bases at V and 5 bases at J, with 8 bases between. CDR3 in DNA: TGTGCCAGCAGTTACTCGTACGGTAACAATGAGCAGTTCTTC. It translates to CASSYSYGNNEQFF.

This clonotype has more than one count but fewer than ten. This sequence joins TRBV27 and TRBJ1-5; 9 positions match TRBD1. The CDR3 is 16 amino acids. CDR1 is MNHEY and CDR2 is SMNVEV in the germline V gene (reference sequence). J gave up 9 bases and V 4 bases, and 13 bases lay outside the gene matches. DNA for the CDR3: TGTGCCAGCAGTTCAACGGGACAGGGAAATGGTTTGCCCCAGCATTTT. It is translated as CASSSTGQGNGLPQHF.

The sample holds a few counts of this clonotype. The chain links TRBV7-9 to TRBJ2-1, with D possibly matching TRBD1 (5 bases). The germline V gene has CDR1 SEHNR and CDR2 FQNEAQ (reference sequence). The V end lost 7 bases, the J end lost 1 base, and 11 bases lay between the germline ends. The CDR3 length is 14 residues. In DNA form, the CDR3 reads TGTGCCAGCATGGGGCCGCATTCCTACAATGAGCAGTTCTTC. Its protein product is CASMGPHSYNEQFF.

The chain uses TRBV9 and TRBJ1-2; no definite D call. The CDR3 contains 13 residues. V was pared by 1 base and J by 3 bases, with 7 bases between. Germline CDR1 reads SGDLS; CDR2 reads YYNGEE. The CDR3 DNA reads as TGTGCCAGCAGCGTATACCAGTACTATGGCTACACCTTC. This translates into CASSVYQYYGYTF.

V is TRBV28 and J is TRBJ2-5; a weak D match, TRBD1 (5 bases). The V end lost 7 bases, the J end lost 5 bases, and 14 bases lay between the germline ends. Germline lookup yields CDR1 MDHEN and CDR2 SYDVKM. CDR3 size: 13 residues. The CDR3 region is CASKETDKETQYF. CDR3 nucleotides: TGTGCCAGCAAGGAGACGGACAAGGAGACCCAGTACTTC. Supplemented by reference TRBV28 and TRBJ2-5, the full variable domain reads DVKVTQSSRYLVKRTGEKVFLECVQDMDHENMFWYRQDPGLGLRLIYFSYDVKMKEKGDIPEGYSVSREKKERFSLILESASTNQTSMYLCASKETDKETQYFGPGTRLLVL.

This clonotype appeared a few times. This sequence joins TRBV27 and TRBJ1-5; D gene ambiguous. The germline V gene has CDR1 MNHEY and CDR2 SMNVEV (reference sequence). V lost 3 bases and J lost 7, with 10 bases in between. The length of the CDR3 is 13 residues. CDR3 amino acids: CASSFGVRQPQHF. DNA for the CDR3: TGTGCCAGCAGTTTCGGAGTAAGACAGCCCCAGCATTTT.

V usage is TRBV6-1 and J usage is TRBJ2-5, with D hard to call. Deletions cut 6 bases from V and 5 bases from J, with 13 bases between. The germline V gene has CDR1 MNHNS and CDR2 SASEGT. The CDR3 is 13 residues long. The chain's CDR3 is CASSEFLRETQYF. The CDR3 nucleotides read TGTGCCAGCAGCGAATTTCTCCGGGAGACCCAGTACTTC.

The genes are TRBV29-1 and TRBJ1-1; a possible D gene is TRBD1 (5 bases). Germline V lookup: CDR1 SQVTM, CDR2 ANQGSEA. The V end lost 6 bases, the J end lost 0 bases, and 14 bases lay between the germline ends. This CDR3 contains 14 residues. Here the CDR3 reads CSVSRQGMNTEAFF. Here the CDR3 DNA reads TGCAGCGTCTCACGGCAGGGAATGAACACTGAAGCTTTCTTT.

This chain links TRBV25-1 with TRBJ2-3; 8 positions match TRBD1. V shed 4 bases, J shed 4 bases, and the junction held 7 bases outside the gene matches. Germline V gene sequence: CDR1 MGHDK, CDR2 SYGVNS. The CDR3 covers 15 residues. CDR3 nucleotide sequence: TGTGCCAGCAGTGGAGGACAGGGAAGGGCAGATACGCAGTATTTT. Translation: CASSGGQGRADTQYF.

The table lists this clonotype with a few counts. This sequence joins TRBV6-1 and TRBJ2-5; no clear D. The germline CDR1 and CDR2 sequences are MNHNS and SASEGT. V lost 5 bases to trimming and J lost 4 bases, with 20 bases between them. The CDR3 is 16 amino acids. The CDR3 is CASSPSLGHRLETQYF. As DNA, the CDR3 is TGTGCCAGCAGTCCCTCCCTTGGCCACCGCCTAGAGACCCAGTACTTC.

The V and J genes are TRBV29-1 and TRBJ2-7, with D perhaps being TRBD1 or TRBD2 (7 bases each). Per germline, CDR1 SQVTM and CDR2 ANQGSEA. The CDR3 length is 15 residues. V was trimmed by 3 bases and J by 3 bases, leaving 18 bases between them. The CDR3 bases are TGCAGCGTTGAGGTCGACAGGGAGGGGAACTACGAGCAGTACTTC. Translating it yields CSVEVDREGNYEQYF.